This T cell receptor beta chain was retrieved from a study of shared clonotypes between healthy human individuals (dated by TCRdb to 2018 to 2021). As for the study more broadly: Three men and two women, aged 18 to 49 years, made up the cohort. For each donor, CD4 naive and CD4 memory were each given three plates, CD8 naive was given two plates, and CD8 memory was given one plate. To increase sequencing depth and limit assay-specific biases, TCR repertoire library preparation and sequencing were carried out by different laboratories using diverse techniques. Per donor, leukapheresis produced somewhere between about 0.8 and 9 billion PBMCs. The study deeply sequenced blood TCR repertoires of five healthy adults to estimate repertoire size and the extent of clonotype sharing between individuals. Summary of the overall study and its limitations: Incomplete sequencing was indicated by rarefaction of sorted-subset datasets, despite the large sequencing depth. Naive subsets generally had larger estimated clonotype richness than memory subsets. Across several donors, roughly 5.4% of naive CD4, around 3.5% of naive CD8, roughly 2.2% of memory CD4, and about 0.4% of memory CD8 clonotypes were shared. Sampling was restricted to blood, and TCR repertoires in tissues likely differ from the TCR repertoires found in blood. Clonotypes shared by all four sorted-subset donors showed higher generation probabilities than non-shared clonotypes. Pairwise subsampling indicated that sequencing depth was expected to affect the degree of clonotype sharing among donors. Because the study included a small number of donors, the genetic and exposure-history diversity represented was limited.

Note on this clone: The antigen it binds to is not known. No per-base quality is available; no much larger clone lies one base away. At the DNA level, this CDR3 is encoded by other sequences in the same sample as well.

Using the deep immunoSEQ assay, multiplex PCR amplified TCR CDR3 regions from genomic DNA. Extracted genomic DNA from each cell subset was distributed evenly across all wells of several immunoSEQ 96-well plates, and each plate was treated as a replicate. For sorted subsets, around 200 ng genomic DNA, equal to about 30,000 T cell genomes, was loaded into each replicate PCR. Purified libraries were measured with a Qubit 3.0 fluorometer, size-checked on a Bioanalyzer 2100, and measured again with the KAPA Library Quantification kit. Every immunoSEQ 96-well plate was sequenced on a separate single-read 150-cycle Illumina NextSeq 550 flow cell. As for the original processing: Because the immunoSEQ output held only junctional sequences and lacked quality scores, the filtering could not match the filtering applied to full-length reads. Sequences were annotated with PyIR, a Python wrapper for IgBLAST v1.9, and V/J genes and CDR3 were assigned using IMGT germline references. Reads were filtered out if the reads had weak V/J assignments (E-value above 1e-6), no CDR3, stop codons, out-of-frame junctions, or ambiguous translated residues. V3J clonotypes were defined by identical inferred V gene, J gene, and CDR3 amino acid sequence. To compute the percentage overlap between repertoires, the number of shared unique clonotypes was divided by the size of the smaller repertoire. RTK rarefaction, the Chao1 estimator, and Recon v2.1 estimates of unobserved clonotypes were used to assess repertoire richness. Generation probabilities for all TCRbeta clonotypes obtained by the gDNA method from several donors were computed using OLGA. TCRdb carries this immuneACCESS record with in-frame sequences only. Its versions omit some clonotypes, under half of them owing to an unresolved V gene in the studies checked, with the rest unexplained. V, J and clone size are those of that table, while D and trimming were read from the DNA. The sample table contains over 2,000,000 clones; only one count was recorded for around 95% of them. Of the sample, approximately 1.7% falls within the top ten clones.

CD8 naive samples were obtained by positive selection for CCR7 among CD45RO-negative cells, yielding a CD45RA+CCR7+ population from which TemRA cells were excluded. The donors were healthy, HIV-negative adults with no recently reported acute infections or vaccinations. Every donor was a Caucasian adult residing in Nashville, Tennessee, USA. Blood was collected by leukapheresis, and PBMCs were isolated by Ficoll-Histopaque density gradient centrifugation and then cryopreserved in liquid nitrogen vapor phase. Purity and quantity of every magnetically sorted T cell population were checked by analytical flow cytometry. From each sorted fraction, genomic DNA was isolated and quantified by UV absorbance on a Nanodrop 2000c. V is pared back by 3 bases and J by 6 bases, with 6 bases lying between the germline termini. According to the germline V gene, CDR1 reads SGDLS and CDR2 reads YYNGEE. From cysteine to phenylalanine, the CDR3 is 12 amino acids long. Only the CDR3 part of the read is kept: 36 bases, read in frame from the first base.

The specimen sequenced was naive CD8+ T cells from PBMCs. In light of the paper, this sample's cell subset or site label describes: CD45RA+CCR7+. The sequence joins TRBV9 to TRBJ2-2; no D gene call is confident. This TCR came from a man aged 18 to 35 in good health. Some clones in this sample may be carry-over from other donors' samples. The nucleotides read TGTGCCAGCAGCGCGGGCGCCGGGGAGCTGTTTTTT. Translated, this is CASSAGAGELFF.